Each of the 18 T cell receptor beta chains below was sequenced from the same sample in a study of long-term antiretroviral therapy in people with HIV. Version v3.0 of the immunoSEQ assay ran at survey level. Produced via immunoSEQ multiplex PCR; TCRdb's table is partial and in-frame only. The profile shows some 35,000 clones, approximately 85% of them singletons. The sequences come from unsorted PBMCs, collected 2.2 years after starting antiretroviral therapy. These receptors originate from a man between 18 and 29 years old with HIV.

The CDR3 spells CASSLRNEQFF. CDR3 bases: TGTGCCAGCAGCTTACGGAATGAGCAGTTCTTC. The V gene is TRBV7-2, the J gene TRBJ2-1; D is unclear. There are 11 residues in the CDR3. Per germline, CDR1 SGHTA and CDR2 FQGNSA. V was pared by 2 bases and J by 7 bases, with 3 bases between.

The V gene is TRBV28, the J gene TRBJ2-1; D possibly matches TRBD1 or TRBD2 (5 bases each). The ends were cut back, 6 bases at V and 6 bases at J, with 24 bases in the middle. This CDR3 comprises 17 residues. Per the germline V gene, CDR1 is MDHEN and CDR2 is SYDVKM. The CDR3 DNA follows: TGTGCCAGCAGCTTGGAGCTCTATTGGGGGTGGAGCAATGAGCAGTTCTTC. As protein: CASSLELYWGWSNEQFF.

The gene calls are TRBV28 and TRBJ2-7; D perhaps matches TRBD2 (6 bases). CDR3 length: 12 amino acids. V was cut by 6 bases and J by 3 bases, with 9 bases left in between. Per the germline V gene, CDR1 is MDHEN and CDR2 is SYDVKM. DNA for the CDR3: TGTGCCAGCAGGCTAGCGAACTACGAGCAGTACTTC. This gives the protein CASRLANYEQYF.

This chain uses TRBV4-1 with TRBJ1-1, with 11 bases fitting TRBD1. Per the germline V gene, CDR1 is MGHRA and CDR2 is YSYEKL. V shed 1 base and J 6 bases; nucleotides not matched to a gene: 7. The CDR3 has 16 residues. The CDR3 sequence: CASSQGLQDRGPEAFF. The CDR3, as DNA: TGCGCCAGCAGCCAAGGATTACAGGACAGGGGGCCTGAAGCTTTCTTT.

In its sample, this clone was seen a few times. V gene TRBV5-5 combines with J gene TRBJ2-1, with TRBD2 matching 13 bases. Germline V gene lookup returns CDR1 SGHKS and CDR2 YYEKEE (reference sequence). The CDR3 totals 15 residues. V lost 3 bases to trimming and J lost 9 bases; unmatched junction nucleotides: 6. The CDR3 loop reads CASSWGLAGLGEQFF. The DNA of the CDR3 is TGTGCCAGCAGCTGGGGACTAGCGGGGCTCGGTGAGCAGTTCTTC.

This clone was seen a few times. The rearrangement joins TRBV2 to TRBJ1-5, with D unresolved. V gave up 7 bases and J gave up 7 bases, with 14 bases separating them. The CDR3 covers 13 residues. CDR1 SNHLY and CDR2 FYNNEI come from the germline V gene. CDR3 sequence: CASNRQLRQPQHF. The CDR3 DNA reads as TGTGCCAGCAACCGGCAACTCAGGCAGCCCCAGCATTTT.

CDR3 sequence reads: CASSPDANYGYTF. The CDR3 bases are TGTGCCAGCAGCCCGGATGCTAACTATGGCTACACCTTC. The V and J genes are TRBV7-9 and TRBJ1-2; D remains unclear. The CDR3 is made up of 13 amino acids. The V end lost 5 bases, the J end lost 0 bases, and 7 bases lay between the germline ends. CDR1 SEHNR and CDR2 FQNEAQ come from the germline V gene (reference sequence).

The rearrangement links TRBV23-1 to TRBJ2-7; D possibly matches TRBD1 or TRBD2 (7 bases each). TRBV23-1 is recorded as an ORF, its role being uncertain. The CDR3 contains 17 residues. The V gene lost 3 bases and the J gene lost 0 bases, with 18 bases spanning the gap. The CDR3: CASSHGRGAGGSYEQYF. The CDR3, as DNA: TGCGCCAGCAGTCATGGGAGGGGGGCAGGGGGCTCCTACGAGCAGTACTTC.

The chain joins TRBV10-2 to TRBJ1-4; 8 nucleotides line up with TRBD1. The CDR3 contains 14 residues. CDR1 and CDR2 from the germline V gene are WSHSY and SAAADI. Trimming at V came to 6 bases and at J to 4 bases, leaving 4 bases not matched to a gene. The CDR3 nucleotides are TGCGCCAGCAGAAAGGGACAGGTTAATGAAAAACTGTTTTTT. Translating it yields CASRKGQVNEKLFF.

The chain is built from TRBV27 and TRBJ2-1; 9 bases are a match to TRBD2. This CDR3 spans 14 amino acids. CDR1 is MNHEY and CDR2 is SMNVEV in the germline V gene (reference sequence). Trimming took 4 bases from V and 10 from J; bases not matched to a gene: 8. The CDR3 DNA reads TGTGCCAGCAGTTCCCAGCGGGGGGCAAGGGAGCAGTTCTTC. This sequence encodes CASSSQRGAREQFF.

The rearrangement joins TRBV14 to TRBJ2-7; D call uncertain. The CDR3 length is 14 residues. The V gene's germline CDR1 is SGHDN and CDR2 FVKESK. Trimming stripped 1 base from V and 6 bases from J, with 13 bases between. CDR3 in amino acids: CASSQVYPPCEQYF. CDR3 DNA sequence: TGTGCCAGCAGCCAAGTCTACCCCCCCTGCGAGCAGTACTTC.

The chain couples TRBV10-2 to TRBJ1-1, with D perhaps matching TRBD1 (5 bases). The CDR3 is made up of 13 amino acids. Deletions cut 3 bases from V and 4 bases from J, with 9 bases between. The germline gives CDR1 WSHSY, CDR2 SAAADI. The CDR3 loop is CASSDVQGTEAFF. CDR3 nucleotide sequence: TGCGCCAGCAGTGACGTTCAGGGCACTGAAGCTTTCTTT.

The chain carries TRBV30 and TRBJ1-1; tentatively, D is TRBD1 (5 bases). V was pared by 4 bases and J by 1 base, with 31 bases between. Germline V lookup: CDR1 GTSNPN, CDR2 SVGIG (reference sequence). The CDR3 loop spans 20 amino acids. CDR3 nucleotide sequence: TGTGCCTGGACCCATGGTGGGGCAGCAAACCCGCTGCGGGGGAACACTGAAGCTTTCTTT. This encodes CAWTHGGAANPLRGNTEAFF.

This chain joins TRBV11-3 and TRBJ1-1; 9 bases are shared with TRBD1. V dropped 5 bases and J dropped 3; count of bases not matched to a gene: 10. The CDR3 covers 16 residues. CDR1 SGHNT and CDR2 YENEEA come from the germline V gene. CDR3: CASSPRTGVRYTEAFF. The CDR3 region has the DNA TGTGCCAGCAGCCCTCGGACAGGGGTGAGGTACACTGAAGCTTTCTTT.

This clone appeared a single time. J is TRBJ2-3 and V is TRBV5-8; 9 bases match TRBD1. This CDR3 has 15 amino acids. J was trimmed by 5 bases and V by 2 bases; bases with no gene match: 6. Looked up from germline, CDR1 is SGHTS and CDR2 is YDEGEE. Here the CDR3 reads CASSFAGQGGDTQYF. CDR3 DNA sequence: TGTGCCAGCAGCTTTGCGGGACAGGGAGGAGATACGCAGTATTTT.

The chain links TRBV7-3 to TRBJ1-4, with TRBD1 matching over 8 bases. The junction had 7 bases not matched to a gene; V was cut back by 4 bases and J by 0 bases. Per germline, CDR1 SGHTA and CDR2 FQGTGA. The CDR3 runs to 17 residues. The CDR3 sequence is CASSSQPQGATNEKLFF. The DNA for the CDR3 is TGTGCCAGCAGCTCCCAACCACAGGGGGCAACTAATGAAAAACTGTTTTTT. The full variable domain, completed using reference TRBV7-3 and TRBJ1-4, is GAGVSQTPSNKVTEKGKYVELRCDPISGHTALYWYRQSLGQGPEFLIYFQGTGAADDSGLPNDRFFAVRPEGSVSTLKIQRTERGDSAVYLCASSSQPQGATNEKLFFGSGTQLSVL.

The chain links TRBV7-8 to TRBJ2-7; D not resolved. Germline-derived CDR1 and CDR2 are SGHVS and FQNEAQ. The CDR3 has 12 amino acids. Deletions cut 3 bases from V and 3 bases from J, with 6 bases between. CDR3 nucleotides: TGTGCCAGCAGCTTCTCCGTCTACGAGCAGTACTTC. As protein: CASSFSVYEQYF.

CDR3 sequence reads: CASKNWREGNQPQHF. The CDR3 nucleotides are TGTGCCAGTAAGAACTGGCGGGAGGGCAATCAGCCCCAGCATTTT. The V and J genes are TRBV19 and TRBJ1-5; no clear D gene. This CDR3 has 15 amino acids. V gave up 7 bases and J gave up 2 bases, with 15 bases separating them. The germline CDR1 and CDR2 sequences are LNHDA and SQIVND (reference sequence). The complete variable domain, with remaining parts taken from reference TRBV19 and TRBJ1-5, reads DGGITQSPKYLFRKEGQNVTLSCEQNLNHDAMYWYRQDPGQGLRLIYYSQIVNDFQKGDIAEGYSVSREKKESFPLTVTSAQKNPTAFYLCASKNWREGNQPQHFGDGTRLSIL.